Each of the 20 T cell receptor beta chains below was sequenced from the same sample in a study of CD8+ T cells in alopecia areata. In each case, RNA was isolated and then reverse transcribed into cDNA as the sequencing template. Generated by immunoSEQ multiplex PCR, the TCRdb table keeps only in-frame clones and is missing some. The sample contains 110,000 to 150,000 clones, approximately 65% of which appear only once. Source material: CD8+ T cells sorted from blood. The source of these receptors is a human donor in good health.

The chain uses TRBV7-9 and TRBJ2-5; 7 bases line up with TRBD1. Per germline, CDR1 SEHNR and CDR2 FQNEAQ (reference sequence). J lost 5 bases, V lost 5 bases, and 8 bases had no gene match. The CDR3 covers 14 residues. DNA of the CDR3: TGTGCCAGCAGCCAGACAGGGACGGGCGAGACCCAGTACTTC. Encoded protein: CASSQTGTGETQYF.

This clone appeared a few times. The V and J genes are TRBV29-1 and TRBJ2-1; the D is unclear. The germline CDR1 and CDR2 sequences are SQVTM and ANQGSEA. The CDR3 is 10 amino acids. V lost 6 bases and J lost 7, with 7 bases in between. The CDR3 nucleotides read TGCAGCGTACACAAAAATGAGCAGTTCTTC. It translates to CSVHKNEQFF.

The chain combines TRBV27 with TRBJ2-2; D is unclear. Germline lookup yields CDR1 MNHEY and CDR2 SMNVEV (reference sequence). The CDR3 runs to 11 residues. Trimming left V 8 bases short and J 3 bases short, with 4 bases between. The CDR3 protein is CASGDTGELFF. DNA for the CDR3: TGTGCCAGCGGGGACACCGGGGAGCTGTTTTTT.

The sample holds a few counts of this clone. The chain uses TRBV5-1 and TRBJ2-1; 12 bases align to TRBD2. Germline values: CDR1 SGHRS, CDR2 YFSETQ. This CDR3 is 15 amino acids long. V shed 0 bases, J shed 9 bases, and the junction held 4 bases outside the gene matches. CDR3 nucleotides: TGCGCCAGCAGCTTGGCGGCTAGCGGGAGGGGTGAGCAGTTCTTC. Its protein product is CASSLAASGRGEQFF.

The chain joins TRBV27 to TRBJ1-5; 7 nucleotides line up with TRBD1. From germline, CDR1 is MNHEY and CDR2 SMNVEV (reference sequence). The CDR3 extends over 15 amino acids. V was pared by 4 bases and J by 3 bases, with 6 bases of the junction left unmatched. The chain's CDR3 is CASSSSGGINQPQHF. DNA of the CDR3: TGTGCCAGCAGTTCCTCAGGGGGTATCAATCAGCCCCAGCATTTT.

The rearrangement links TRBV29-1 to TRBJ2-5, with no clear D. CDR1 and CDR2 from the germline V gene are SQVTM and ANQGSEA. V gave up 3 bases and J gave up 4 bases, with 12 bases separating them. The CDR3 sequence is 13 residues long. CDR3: CSVEDRLGETQYF. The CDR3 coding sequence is TGCAGCGTTGAGGATCGGCTTGGAGAGACCCAGTACTTC.

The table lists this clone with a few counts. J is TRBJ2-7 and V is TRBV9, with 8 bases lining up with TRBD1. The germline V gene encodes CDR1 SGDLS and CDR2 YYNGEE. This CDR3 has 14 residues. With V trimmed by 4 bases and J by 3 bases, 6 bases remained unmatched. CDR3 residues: CASSPSTGGYEQYF. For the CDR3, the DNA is TGTGCCAGCAGCCCTTCCACAGGGGGCTACGAGCAGTACTTC.

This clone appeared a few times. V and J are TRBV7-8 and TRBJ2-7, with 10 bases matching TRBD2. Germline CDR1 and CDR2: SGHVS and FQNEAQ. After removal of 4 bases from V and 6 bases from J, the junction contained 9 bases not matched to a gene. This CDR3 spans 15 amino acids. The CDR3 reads CASSSLAGGHAEQYF. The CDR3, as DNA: TGTGCCAGCAGCTCCTTAGCGGGAGGCCACGCCGAGCAGTACTTC.

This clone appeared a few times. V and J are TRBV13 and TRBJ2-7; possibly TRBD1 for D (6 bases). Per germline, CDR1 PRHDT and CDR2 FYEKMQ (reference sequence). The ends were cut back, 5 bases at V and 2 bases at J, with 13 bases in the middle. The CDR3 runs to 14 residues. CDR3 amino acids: CASSQMDSPYEQYF. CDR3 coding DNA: TGTGCCAGCAGCCAGATGGACAGTCCCTACGAGCAGTACTTC. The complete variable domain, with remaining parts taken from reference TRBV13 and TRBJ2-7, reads AAGVIQSPRHLIKEKRETATLKCYPIPRHDTVYWYQQGPGQDPQFLISFYEKMQSDKGSIPDRFSAQQFSDYHSELNMSSLELGDSALYFCASSQMDSPYEQYFGPGTRLTVT.

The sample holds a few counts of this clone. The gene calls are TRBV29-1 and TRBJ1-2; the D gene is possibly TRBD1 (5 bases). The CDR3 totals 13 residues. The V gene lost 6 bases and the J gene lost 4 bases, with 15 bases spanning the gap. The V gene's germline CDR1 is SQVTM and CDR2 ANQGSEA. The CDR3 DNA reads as TGCAGCGTAAGAGACAGCTCAAGCTATGGCTACACCTTC. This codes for CSVRDSSSYGYTF.

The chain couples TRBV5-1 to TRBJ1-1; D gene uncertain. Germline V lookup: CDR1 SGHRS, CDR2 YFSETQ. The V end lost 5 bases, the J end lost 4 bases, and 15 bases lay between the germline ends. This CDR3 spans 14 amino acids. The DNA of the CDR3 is TGCGCCAGCAGGGAGACGCACCTTACCACTGAAGCTTTCTTT. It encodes CASRETHLTTEAFF.

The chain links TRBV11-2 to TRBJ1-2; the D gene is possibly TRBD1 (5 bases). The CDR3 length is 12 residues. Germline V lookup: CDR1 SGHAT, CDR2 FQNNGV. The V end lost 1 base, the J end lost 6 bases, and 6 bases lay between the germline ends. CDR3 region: CASSLARDGYTF. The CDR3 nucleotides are TGTGCCAGCAGCTTAGCCAGGGATGGCTACACCTTC.

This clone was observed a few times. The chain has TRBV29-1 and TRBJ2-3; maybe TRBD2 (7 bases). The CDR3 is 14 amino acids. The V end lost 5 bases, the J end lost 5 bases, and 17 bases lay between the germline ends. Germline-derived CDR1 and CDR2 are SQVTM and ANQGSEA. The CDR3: CSVQGRAWGDTQYF. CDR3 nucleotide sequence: TGCAGCGTTCAGGGGAGGGCCTGGGGAGATACGCAGTATTTT.

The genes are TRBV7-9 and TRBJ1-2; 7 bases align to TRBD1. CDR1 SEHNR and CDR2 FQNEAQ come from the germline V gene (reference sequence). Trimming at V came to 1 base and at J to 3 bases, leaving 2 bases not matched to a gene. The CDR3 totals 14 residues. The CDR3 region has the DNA TGTGCCAGCAGCTTAGTCGGGACAGACTATGGCTACACCTTC. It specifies CASSLVGTDYGYTF.

The DNA for the CDR3 is TGCGCCAGCAGCTTGGACACCGCTAACTATGGCTACACCTTC. This encodes CASSLDTANYGYTF. This rearrangement joins TRBV5-1 to TRBJ1-2; no definite D call. The CDR3 totals 14 residues. Between the trimmed V and J ends, which lost 0 bases and 0 bases, there was a span of 6 bases. Germline lookup yields CDR1 SGHRS and CDR2 YFSETQ.

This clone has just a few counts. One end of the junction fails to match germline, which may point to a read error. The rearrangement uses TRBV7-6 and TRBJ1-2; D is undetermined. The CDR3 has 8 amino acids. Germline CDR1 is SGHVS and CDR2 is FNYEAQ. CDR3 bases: TGTGCCAGCAGCCAAGGCGCATTC. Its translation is CASSQGAF.

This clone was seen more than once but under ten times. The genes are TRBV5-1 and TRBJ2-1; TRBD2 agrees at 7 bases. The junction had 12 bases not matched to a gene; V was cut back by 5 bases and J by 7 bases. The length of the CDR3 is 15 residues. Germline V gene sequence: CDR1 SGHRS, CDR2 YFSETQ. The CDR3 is CASRFEGGYRNEQFF. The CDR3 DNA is TGCGCCAGCAGGTTTGAGGGAGGGTACCGGAATGAGCAGTTCTTC.

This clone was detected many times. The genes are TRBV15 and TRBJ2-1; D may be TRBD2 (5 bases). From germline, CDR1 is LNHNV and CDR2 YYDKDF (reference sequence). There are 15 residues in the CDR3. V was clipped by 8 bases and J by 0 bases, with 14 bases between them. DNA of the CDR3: TGTGCCACCCGGGGTGACATGATCTCCTACAATGAGCAGTTCTTC. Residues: CATRGDMISYNEQFF. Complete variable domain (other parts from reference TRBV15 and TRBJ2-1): DAMVIQNPRYQVTQFGKPVTLSCSQTLNHNVMYWYQQKSSQAPKLLFHYYDKDFNNEADTPDNFQSRRPNTSFCFLDIRSPGLGDTAMYLCATRGDMISYNEQFFGPGTRLTVL.

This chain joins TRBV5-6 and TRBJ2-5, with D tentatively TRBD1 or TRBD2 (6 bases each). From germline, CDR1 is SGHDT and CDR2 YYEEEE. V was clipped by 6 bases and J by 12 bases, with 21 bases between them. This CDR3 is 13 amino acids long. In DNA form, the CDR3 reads TGTGCCAGCACCGGAGGGGGTCCCAGGAGGGAGTACTTC. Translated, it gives CASTGGGPRREYF.

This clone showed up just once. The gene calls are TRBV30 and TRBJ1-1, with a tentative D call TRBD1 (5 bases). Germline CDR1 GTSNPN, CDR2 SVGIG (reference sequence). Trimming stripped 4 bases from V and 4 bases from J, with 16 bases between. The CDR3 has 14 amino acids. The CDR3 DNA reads TGTGCCTGGACCCATGTGGGGGGGGGCACTGAAGCTTTCTTT. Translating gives CAWTHVGGGTEAFF.